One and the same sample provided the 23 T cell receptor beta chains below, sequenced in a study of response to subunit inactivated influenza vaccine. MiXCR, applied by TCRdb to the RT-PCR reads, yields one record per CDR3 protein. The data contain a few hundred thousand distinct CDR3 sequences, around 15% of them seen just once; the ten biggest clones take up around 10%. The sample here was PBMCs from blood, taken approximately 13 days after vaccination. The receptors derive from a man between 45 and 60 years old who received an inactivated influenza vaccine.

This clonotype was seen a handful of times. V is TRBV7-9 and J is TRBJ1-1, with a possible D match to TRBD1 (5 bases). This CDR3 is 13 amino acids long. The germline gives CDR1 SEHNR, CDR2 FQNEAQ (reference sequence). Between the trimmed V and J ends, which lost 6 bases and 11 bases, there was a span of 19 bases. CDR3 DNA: TGTGCCAGCAGTAGGGGCAGCTTAAATGAGGCTTTCTTT. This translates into CASSRGSLNEAFF.

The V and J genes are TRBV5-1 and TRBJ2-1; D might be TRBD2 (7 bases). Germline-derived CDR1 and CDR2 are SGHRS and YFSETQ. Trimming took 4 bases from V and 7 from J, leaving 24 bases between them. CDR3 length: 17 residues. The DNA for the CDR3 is TGCGCCAGCAGCCCCGGGGTCGGGGGGCTAAGTAGTAATGAGCAGTTCTTC. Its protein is CASSPGVGGLSSNEQFF.

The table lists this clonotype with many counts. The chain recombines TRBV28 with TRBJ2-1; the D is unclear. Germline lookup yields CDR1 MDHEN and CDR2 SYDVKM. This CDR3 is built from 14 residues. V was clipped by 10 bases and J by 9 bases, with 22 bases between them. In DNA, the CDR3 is TGTGCCACCCGGACCGACACCCTAGTGGGTGAGCAGTTCTTC. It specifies CATRTDTLVGEQFF. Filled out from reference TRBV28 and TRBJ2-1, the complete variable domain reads DVKVTQSSRYLVKRTGEKVFLECVQDMDHENMFWYRQDPGLGLRLIYFSYDVKMKEKGDIPEGYSVSREKKERFSLILESASTNQTSMYLCATRTDTLVGEQFFGPGTRLTVL.

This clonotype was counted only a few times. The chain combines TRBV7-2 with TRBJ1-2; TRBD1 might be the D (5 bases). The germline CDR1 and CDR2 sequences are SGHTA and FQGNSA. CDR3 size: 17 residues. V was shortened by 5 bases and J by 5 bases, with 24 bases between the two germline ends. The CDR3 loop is CASSPGGGAGLRYGYTF. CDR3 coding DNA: TGTGCCAGCAGCCCCGGCGGTGGGGCAGGCCTCCGTTATGGCTACACCTTC.

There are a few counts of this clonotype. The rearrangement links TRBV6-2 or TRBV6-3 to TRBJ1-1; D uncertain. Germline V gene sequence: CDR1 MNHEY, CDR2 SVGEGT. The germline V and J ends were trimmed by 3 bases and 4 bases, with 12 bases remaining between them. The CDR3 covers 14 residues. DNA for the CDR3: TGTGCCAGCAGTTATCACGAGCCGGGCACTGAAGCTTTCTTT. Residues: CASSYHEPGTEAFF.

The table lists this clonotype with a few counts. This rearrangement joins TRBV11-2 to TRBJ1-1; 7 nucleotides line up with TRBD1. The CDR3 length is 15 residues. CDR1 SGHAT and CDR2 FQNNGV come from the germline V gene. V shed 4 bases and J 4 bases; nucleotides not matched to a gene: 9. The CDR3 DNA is TGTGCCAGCAGCTCCAACAGGGGCCGGGGCACTGAAGCTTTCTTT. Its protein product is CASSSNRGRGTEAFF.

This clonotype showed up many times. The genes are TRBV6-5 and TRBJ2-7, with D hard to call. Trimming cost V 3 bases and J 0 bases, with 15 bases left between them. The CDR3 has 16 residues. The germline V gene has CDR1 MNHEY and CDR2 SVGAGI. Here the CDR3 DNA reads TGTGCCAGCAGTTATGGCGTAGGAGTCAGCTCCTACGAGCAGTACTTC. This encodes CASSYGVGVSSYEQYF.

The CDR3 loop reads CASSLTGHLISGANVLTF. The CDR3 region has the DNA TGTGCCAGCAGCTTAACGGGGCACTTAATCTCTGGGGCCAACGTCCTGACTTTC. The chain links TRBV7-3 to TRBJ2-6, with a tentative D call TRBD1 (5 bases). The CDR3 runs 18 residues. With 0 bases removed from V and 0 bases from J, the gap between germline ends came to 12 bases. The germline V gene has CDR1 SGHTA and CDR2 FQGTGA.

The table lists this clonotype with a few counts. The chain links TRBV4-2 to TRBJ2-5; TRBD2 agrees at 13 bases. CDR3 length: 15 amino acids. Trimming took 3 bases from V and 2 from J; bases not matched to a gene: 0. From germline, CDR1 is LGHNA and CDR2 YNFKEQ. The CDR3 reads CASSQGLAGQETQYF. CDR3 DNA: TGTGCCAGCAGCCAGGGACTAGCGGGGCAAGAGACCCAGTACTTC.

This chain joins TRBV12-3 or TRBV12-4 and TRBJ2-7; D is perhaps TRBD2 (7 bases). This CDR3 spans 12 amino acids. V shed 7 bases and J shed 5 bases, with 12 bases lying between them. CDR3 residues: CASTGGSNEQYF. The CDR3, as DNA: TGTGCCAGCACGGGGGGCTCTAACGAGCAGTACTTC.

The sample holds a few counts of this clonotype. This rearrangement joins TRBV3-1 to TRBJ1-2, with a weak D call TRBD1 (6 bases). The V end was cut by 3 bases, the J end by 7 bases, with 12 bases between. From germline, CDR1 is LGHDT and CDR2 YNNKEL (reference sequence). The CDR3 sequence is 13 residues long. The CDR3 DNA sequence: TGTGCCAGCAGCCAGATGGACAGCTCTGGCTACACCTTC. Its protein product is CASSQMDSSGYTF.

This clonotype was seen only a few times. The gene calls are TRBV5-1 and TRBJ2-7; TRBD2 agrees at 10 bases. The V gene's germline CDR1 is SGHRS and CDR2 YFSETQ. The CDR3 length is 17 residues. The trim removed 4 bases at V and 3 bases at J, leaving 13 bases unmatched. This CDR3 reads CASSPEGGLAGVYEQYF. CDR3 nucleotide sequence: TGCGCCAGCAGCCCGGAAGGGGGGCTAGCGGGAGTCTACGAGCAGTACTTC.

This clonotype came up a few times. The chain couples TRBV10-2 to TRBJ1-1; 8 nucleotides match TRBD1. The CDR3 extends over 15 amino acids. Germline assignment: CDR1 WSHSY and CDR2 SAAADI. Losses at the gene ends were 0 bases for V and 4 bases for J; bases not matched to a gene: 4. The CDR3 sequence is CASSESRTGTTEAFF. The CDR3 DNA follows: TGCGCCAGCAGTGAGTCCCGGACAGGGACCACTGAAGCTTTCTTT.

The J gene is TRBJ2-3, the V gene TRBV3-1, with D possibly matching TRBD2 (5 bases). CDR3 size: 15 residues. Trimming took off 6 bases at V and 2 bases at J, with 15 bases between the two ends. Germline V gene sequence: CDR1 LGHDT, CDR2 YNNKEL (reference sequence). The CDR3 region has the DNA TGTGCCAGCAGTCGCCGAAGCGGAACCACAGATACGCAGTATTTT. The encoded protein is CASSRRSGTTDTQYF.

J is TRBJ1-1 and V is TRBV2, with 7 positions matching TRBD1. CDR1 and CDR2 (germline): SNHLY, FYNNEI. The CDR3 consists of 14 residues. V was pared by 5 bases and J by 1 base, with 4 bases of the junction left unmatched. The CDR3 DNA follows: TGTGCCAGCAGTCAGACAGGGAAGAACACTGAAGCTTTCTTT. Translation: CASSQTGKNTEAFF.

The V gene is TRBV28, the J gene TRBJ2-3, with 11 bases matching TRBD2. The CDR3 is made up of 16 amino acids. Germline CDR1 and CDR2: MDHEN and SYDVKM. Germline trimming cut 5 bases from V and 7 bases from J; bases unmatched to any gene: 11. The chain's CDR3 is CASSGVAGGLRNTQYF. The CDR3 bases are TGTGCCAGCAGTGGAGTAGCGGGGGGGCTTAGAAATACGCAGTATTTT.

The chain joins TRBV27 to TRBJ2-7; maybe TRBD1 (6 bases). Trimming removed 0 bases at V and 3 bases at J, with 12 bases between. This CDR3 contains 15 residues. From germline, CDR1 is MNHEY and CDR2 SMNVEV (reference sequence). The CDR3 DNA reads TGTGCCAGCAGTTTATCCCTTGGGACACTCTACGAGCAGTACTTC. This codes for CASSLSLGTLYEQYF.

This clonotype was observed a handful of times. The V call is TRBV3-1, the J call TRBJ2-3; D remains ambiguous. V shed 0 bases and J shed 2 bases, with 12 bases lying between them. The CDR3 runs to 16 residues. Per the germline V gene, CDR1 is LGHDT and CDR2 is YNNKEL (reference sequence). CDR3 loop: CASSQDNGRFTDTQYF. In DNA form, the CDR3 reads TGTGCCAGCAGCCAAGATAACGGCAGATTCACAGATACGCAGTATTTT.

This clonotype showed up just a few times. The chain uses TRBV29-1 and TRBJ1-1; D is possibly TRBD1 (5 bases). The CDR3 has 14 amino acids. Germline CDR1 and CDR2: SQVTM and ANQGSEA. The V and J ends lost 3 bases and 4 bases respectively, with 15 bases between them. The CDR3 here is CSVEFRRGGTEAFF. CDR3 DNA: TGCAGCGTTGAGTTTCGGCGGGGCGGCACTGAAGCTTTCTTT.

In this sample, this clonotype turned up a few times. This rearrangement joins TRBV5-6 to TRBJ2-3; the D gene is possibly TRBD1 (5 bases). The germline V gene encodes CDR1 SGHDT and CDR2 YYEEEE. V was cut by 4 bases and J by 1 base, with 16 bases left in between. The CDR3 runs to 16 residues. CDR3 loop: CASSPEGVWGTDTQYF. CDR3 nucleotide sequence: TGTGCCAGCAGCCCCGAAGGGGTTTGGGGCACAGATACGCAGTATTTT.

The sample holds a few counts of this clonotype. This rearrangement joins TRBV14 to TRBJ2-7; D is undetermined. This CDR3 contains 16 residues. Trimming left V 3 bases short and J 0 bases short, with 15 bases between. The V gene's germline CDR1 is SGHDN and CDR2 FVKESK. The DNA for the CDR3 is TGTGCCAGCAGCCAGGGTACAGCCAAGAGCTCCTACGAGCAGTACTTC. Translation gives CASSQGTAKSSYEQYF.

CDR3 amino acids: CASSLGFNTGELFF. Here the CDR3 DNA reads TGTGCCAGCAGTTTAGGGTTTAACACCGGGGAGCTGTTTTTT. V gene TRBV28 combines with J gene TRBJ2-2; D is unclear. V lost 2 bases and J lost 2, with 6 bases in between. Germline V gene data show CDR1 as MDHEN and CDR2 as SYDVKM. The CDR3 spans 14 residues.

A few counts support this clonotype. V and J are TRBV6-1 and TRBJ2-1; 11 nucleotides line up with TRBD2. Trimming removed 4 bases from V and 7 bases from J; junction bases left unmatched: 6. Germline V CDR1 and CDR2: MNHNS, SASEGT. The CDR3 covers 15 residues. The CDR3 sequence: CASSVWASGGNEQFF. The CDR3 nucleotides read TGTGCCAGCAGTGTTTGGGCTAGCGGGGGGAATGAGCAGTTCTTC.